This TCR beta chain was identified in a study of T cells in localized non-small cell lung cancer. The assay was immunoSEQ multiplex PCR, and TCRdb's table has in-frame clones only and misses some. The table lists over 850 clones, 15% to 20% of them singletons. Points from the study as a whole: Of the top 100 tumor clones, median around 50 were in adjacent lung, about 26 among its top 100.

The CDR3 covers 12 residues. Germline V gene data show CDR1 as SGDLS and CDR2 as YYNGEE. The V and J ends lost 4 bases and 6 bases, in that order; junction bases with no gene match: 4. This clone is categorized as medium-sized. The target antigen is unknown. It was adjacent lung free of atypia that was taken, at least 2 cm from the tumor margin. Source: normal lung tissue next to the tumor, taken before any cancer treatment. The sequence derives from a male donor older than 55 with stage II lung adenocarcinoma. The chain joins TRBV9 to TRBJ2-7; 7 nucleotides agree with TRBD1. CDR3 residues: CASSSRTGEQYF. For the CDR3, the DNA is TGTGCCAGCAGCTCCCGGACAGGCGAGCAGTACTTC.